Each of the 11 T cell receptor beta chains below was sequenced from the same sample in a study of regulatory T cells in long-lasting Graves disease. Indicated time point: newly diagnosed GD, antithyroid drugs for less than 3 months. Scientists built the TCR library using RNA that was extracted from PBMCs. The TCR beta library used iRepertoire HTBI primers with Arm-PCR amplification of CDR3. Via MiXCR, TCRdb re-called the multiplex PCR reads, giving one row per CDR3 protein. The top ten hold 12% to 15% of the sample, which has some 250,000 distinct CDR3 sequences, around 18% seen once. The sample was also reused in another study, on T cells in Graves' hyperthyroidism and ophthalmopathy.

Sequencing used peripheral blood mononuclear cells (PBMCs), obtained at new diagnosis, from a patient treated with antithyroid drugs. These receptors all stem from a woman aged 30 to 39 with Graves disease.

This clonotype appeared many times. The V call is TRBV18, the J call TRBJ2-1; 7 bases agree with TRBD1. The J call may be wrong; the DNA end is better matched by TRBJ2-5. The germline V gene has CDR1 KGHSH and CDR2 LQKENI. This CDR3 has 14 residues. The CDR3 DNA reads TGTGCCAGCTCACCAGGGACAGATCAAGAGACCCAGTACTTC. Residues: CASSPGTDQETQYF.

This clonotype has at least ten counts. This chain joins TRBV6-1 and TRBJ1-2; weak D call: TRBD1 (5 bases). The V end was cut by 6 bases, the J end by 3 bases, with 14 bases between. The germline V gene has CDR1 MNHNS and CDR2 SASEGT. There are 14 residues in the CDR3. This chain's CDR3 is CASRRGGVDYGYTF. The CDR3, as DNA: TGTGCCAGCAGACGCGGGGGGGTAGACTATGGCTACACCTTC.

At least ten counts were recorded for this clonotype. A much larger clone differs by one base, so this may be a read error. Here the CDR3 reads CASSPGTVLTETFF. CDR3 in DNA: TGTGCCAGCAGCCCGGGGACGGTTCTAACTGAAACTTTCTTT. The rearrangement uses TRBV12-3 or TRBV12-4 and TRBJ1-1; a possible D gene is TRBD1 (5 bases). The CDR3 spans 14 residues.

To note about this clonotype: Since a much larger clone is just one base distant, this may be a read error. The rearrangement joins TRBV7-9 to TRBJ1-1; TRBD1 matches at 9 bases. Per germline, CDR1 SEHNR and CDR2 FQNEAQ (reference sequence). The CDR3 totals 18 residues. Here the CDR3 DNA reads TGTGCCAGCAGGCCACAAATGGGACAGGGAGCGATGAACACTGGAGCTTTCTTT. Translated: CASRPQMGQGAMNTGAFF.

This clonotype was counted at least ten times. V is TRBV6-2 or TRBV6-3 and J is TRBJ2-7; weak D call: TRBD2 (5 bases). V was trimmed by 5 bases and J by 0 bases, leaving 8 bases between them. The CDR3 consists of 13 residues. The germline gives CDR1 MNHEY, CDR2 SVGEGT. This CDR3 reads CASSEGFSYEQYF. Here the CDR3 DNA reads TGTGCCAGCAGTGAGGGCTTCTCCTACGAGCAGTACTTC.

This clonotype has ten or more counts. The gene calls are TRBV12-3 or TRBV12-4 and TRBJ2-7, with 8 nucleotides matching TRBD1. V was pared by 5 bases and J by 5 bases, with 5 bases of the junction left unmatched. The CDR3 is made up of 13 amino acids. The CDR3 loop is CASSRTGWDEQYF. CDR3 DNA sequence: TGTGCCAGCAGTAGGACAGGGTGGGACGAGCAGTACTTC.

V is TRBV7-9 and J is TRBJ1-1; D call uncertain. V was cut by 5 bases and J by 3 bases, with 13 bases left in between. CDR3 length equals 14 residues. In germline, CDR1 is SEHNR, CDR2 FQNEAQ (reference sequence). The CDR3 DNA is TGTGCCAGCAGCCCCGTGAGGGCGTACACTGAAGCTTTCTTT. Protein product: CASSPVRAYTEAFF.

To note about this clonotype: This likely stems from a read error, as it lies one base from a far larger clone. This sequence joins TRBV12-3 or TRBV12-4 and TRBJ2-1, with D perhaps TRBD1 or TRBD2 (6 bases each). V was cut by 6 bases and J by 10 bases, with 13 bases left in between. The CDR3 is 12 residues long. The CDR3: CASRRQDYEQFF. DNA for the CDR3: TGTGCCAGCAGAAGACAGGACTACGAGCAGTTCTTC.

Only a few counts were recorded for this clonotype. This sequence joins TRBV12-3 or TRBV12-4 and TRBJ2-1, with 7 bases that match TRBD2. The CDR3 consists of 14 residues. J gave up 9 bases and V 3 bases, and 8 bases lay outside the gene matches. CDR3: CASSFNTPGGEQFF. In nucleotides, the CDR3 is TGTGCCAGCAGTTTTAATACTCCGGGGGGTGAGCAGTTCTTC.

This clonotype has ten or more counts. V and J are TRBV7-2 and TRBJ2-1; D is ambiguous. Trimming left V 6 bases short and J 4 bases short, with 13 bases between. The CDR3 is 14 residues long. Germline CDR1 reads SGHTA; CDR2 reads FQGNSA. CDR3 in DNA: TGTGCCAGCAGTTTGGAGCTCGTTTACAATGAGCAGTTCTTC. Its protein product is CASSLELVYNEQFF.

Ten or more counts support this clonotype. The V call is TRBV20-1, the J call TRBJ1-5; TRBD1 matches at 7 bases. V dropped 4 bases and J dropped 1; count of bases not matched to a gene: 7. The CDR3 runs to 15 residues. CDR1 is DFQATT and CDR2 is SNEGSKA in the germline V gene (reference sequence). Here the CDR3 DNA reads TGCAGTGCTACCCCGGGACAGATCAGCAATCAGCCCCAGCATTTT. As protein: CSATPGQISNQPQHF.